The text below deals with one T cell receptor beta chain. Its matching antigen is unknown. This sample is drawn from a study of graft-versus-host responses after intestinal transplantation. Overall study: Tacrolimus plus steroids were given to all recipients for two to three years, preceded by anti-thymocyte globulin induction. General study findings and limits: Detected in recipient marrow were GvH clones, some of which were first observed in ileum or blood. Maximum circulating GvH clone levels tracked with early post-transplant HvG decreases.

Between the trimmed V and J ends, which lost 5 bases and 6 bases, there was a span of 17 bases. The CDR3 consists of 14 residues. CDR1 and CDR2 from the germline V gene are SGHAT and FQNNGV. Sequencing used immunoSEQ multiplex PCR; TCRdb keeps in-frame clones, though not all of them. Among under 150,000 clones listed, 90% to 95% were seen once. Specimen: unstimulated CD8+ T cells sorted from spleen or lymph node cells, collected before intestinal transplant. The chain joins TRBV11-2 to TRBJ2-7; perhaps TRBD2 as D (6 bases). The receptor was derived from a human donor who received an intestinal transplant. The CDR3 DNA reads as TGTGCCAGCAGCACCGGGACTCCTTGGCCCGAGCAGTACTTC. Amino acids: CASSTGTPWPEQYF.